A selection of T cell receptor beta chains follows, all from one sample in a study of T cells in narcolepsy. The table came from immunoSEQ multiplex PCR; TCRdb's copy has only in-frame clones and leaves some out. This table has about 22,000 clones, around 81% appearing once. The sequencing sample was made of memory (CD45RA-) CD4+ T cells from blood. These receptors all come from a human donor in good health. Both conserved end residues are part of each CDR3. D genes are given only for firm matches. Clone size appears in some rows only: once, few, many, or a class for an expanded clone.

TRBD1	TRBV19	NA	TRBJ1-3	TGTGCCAGTAGTCTCCGGACAGGGATGAGCTCTGGAAACACCATATATTTT	CASSLRTGMSSGNTIYF
NA	TRBV7-6	NA	TRBJ2-2	TGTGCCAGCAGCTTAGTCGGGGGAGCCGGGGAGCTGTTTTTT	CASSLVGGAGELFF
NA	TRBV6-6	NA	TRBJ2-1	TGTGCCAGCAGTTCCCGACCCGCCAAAGAGCAGTTCTTC	CASSSRPAKEQFF
TRBD1	TRBV6-1	NA	TRBJ1-2	TGTGCCAGCAGTCCAGGGGGCGTGTATAACTATGGCTACACCTTC	CASSPGGVYNYGYTF
NA	TRBV10-2	NA	TRBJ1-5	TGCGCCAGCAGTGAACAGCCGACTCAGCCCCAGCATTTT	CASSEQPTQPQHF
NA	TRBV29-1	NA	TRBJ2-7	TGCAGCGTTGAAGGAAACAACGAACTCTCCTACGAGCAGTACTTC	CSVEGNNELSYEQYF
TRBD1	TRBV6-6	NA	TRBJ1-1	TGTGCCAGCAGCGACAGGGGGGTTACTGAAGCTTTCTTT	CASSDRGVTEAFF
TRBD2	TRBV2	NA	TRBJ2-4	TGTGCCAGCAGTGTACTAGCGGGGGGAAACATTCAGTACTTC	CASSVLAGGNIQYF
TRBD1	TRBV6-6	NA	TRBJ1-2	TGTGCCAGCAGTTCCAGACAGGGTTACTATGGCTACACCTTC	CASSSRQGYYGYTF
NA	TRBV5-1	NA	TRBJ1-1	TGCGCCAGCAGCTCTGGACAGAACCGTGGTGAAGCTTTCTTT	CASSSGQNRGEAFF
NA	TRBV7-2	NA	TRBJ1-5	TGTGCCAGCACCCTTGGGGCGGGCAATCAGCCCCAGCATTTT	CASTLGAGNQPQHF
NA	TRBV11-1	NA	TRBJ2-5	TGTGCCAGCGGCCCCGGGGCCCAAGAGACCCAGTACTTC	CASGPGAQETQYF
NA	TRBV5-4	NA	TRBJ1-3	TGTGCCAGCAGTTACACGCCGCGGATGTTCTCTGGAAACACCATATATTTT	CASSYTPRMFSGNTIYF
NA	TRBV6-1	NA	TRBJ1-5	TGTGCCAGCAGTGACAGACAGTATCAGCCCCAGCATTTT	CASSDRQYQPQHF
NA	TRBV4-1	NA	TRBJ1-1	TGCGCCAGCAGCCAAGATCACGGGGTTATGAACACTGAAGCTTTCTTT	CASSQDHGVMNTEAFF
NA	TRBV5-4	NA	TRBJ1-2	TGTGCCAGCACCCGTGGTAGTACTAACTATGGCTACACCTTC	CASTRGSTNYGYTF
NA	TRBV14	NA	TRBJ2-2	TGTGCCAGCAGACAGATGAACACCGGGGAGCTGTTTTTT	CASRQMNTGELFF
NA	TRBV7-9	NA	TRBJ1-6	TGTGCCAGCAGCTTAGATTTGACAGGTTGCCACTTT	CASSLDLTGCHF
TRBD1	TRBV7-8	NA	TRBJ1-2	TGTGCCAGCAGCTTGACGGGACAGGCCTATGGCTACACCTTC	CASSLTGQAYGYTF
TRBD1	TRBV5-1	NA	TRBJ1-1	TGCGCCAGCAGCTCAGGACAGGCCTCGACTGAAGCTTTCTTT	CASSSGQASTEAFF
TRBD1	TRBV4-3	NA	TRBJ1-2	TGCGCCAGCAGCCAACGGACAGGGGATGGCTACACCTTC	CASSQRTGDGYTF
TRBD1	TRBV19	NA	TRBJ2-7	TGTGCCAGTAGTAGGGACAGAGTGTTGGAGCAGTACTTC	CASSRDRVLEQYF
NA	TRBV28	once	TRBJ2-3	TGTGCCAGCAGCCGAGCGACCCGGAGTACAGATACGCAGTATTTT	CASSRATRSTDTQYF
NA	TRBV11-2	NA	TRBJ1-1	TGTGCCAGCAGCTACAACAGGGACACTGAAGCTTTCTTT	CASSYNRDTEAFF
TRBD1	TRBV5-1	NA	TRBJ1-2	TGCGCCAGCAGCTCCCCGGGACAGGTTGGCTACACCTTC	CASSSPGQVGYTF
NA	TRBV5-4	NA	TRBJ2-5	TGTGCCAGCAGCTTGGAGCAAGAGACCCAGTACTTC	CASSLEQETQYF
TRBD1	TRBV19	NA	TRBJ1-5	TGTGCCACGACACTTCGGGACAGCGCCAATCAGCCCCAGCATTTT	CATTLRDSANQPQHF
TRBD2	TRBV4-1	NA	TRBJ2-2	TGCGCCAGCAGCCAGGCACTAGCGGGGAGGTCCGCCGGGGAGCTGTTTTTT	CASSQALAGRSAGELFF
NA	TRBV11-2	few	TRBJ1-5	TGTGCCAGCAGCTTAGATGGGCTTTCGGAGCAGCCCCAGCATTTT	CASSLDGLSEQPQHF
NA	TRBV6-1	NA	TRBJ1-1	TGTGCCAGCAGATTACAGGTCTACACTGAAGCTTTCTTT	CASRLQVYTEAFF
NA	TRBV18	NA	TRBJ2-2	TGTGCCAGCTCGTACAGGGAGACCGGGGAGCTGTTTTTT	CASSYRETGELFF
NA	TRBV7-7	NA	TRBJ2-1	TGTGCTAGCAGCTTAGGCCGAATGATAGGAGGGGGCGATGAGCAGTTCTTC	CASSLGRMIGGGDEQFF
NA	TRBV18	NA	TRBJ1-2	TGTGCCAGCTCACCACCGACCCTTAACTATGGCTACACCTTC	CASSPPTLNYGYTF
NA	TRBV10-2	NA	TRBJ1-2	TGCGCCAGCAGGCCCGGACTACAAGGGGGCTACACCTTC	CASRPGLQGGYTF
NA	TRBV5-4	NA	TRBJ1-1	TGTGCCAGCAGCTCCGATCCCGGGACCATGAACACTGAAGCTTTCTTT	CASSSDPGTMNTEAFF
TRBD1	TRBV5-1	NA	TRBJ2-1	TGCGCCAGCAGCCCCTTCACAGGGACAGATGAGCAGTTCTTC	CASSPFTGTDEQFF
NA	TRBV21-1	NA	TRBJ2-7	TGTGCCAGCAGCAAAGACGGGGGCGAGCAGTACTTC	CASSKDGGEQYF
NA	TRBV7-7	NA	TRBJ2-7	TGTGCCAGCAGCTTAGATCCGGTCCCCTACGAGCAGTACTTC	CASSLDPVPYEQYF
NA	TRBV6-6	NA	TRBJ1-1	TGTGCCAGCAGTCGTACAGGGATGCGCACTGAAGCTTTCTTT	CASSRTGMRTEAFF
TRBD2	TRBV9	few	TRBJ2-3	TGTGCCAGCAGCGTAGACTCGGGAGGGAGCACAGATACGCAGTATTTT	CASSVDSGGSTDTQYF
NA	TRBV18	once	TRBJ1-1	TGTGCCAGCTCTGAACTACAGGGAAAGGGCACTGAAGCTTTCTTT	CASSELQGKGTEAFF
TRBD1	TRBV5-1	NA	TRBJ2-3	TGCGCCAGCAGCACGGGACAGGCCAGCACAGATACGCAGTATTTC	CASSTGQASTDTQYF
NA	TRBV6-5	NA	TRBJ1-2	TGTGCCAGCAGTTACGGCAGGGGACTCTATGGCTACACCTTC	CASSYGRGLYGYTF
TRBD2	TRBV10-1	NA	TRBJ2-7	TGCGCCAGGAATACTAGCGGAGGTTCCTTCTGCGAGCAGTACTTC	CARNTSGGSFCEQYF
TRBD2	TRBV5-4	NA	TRBJ2-5	TGTGCCAGCAGCGAAAGCGGGGGCAAAGAGACCCAGTACTTC	CASSESGGKETQYF
NA	TRBV7-6	NA	TRBJ2-7	TGTGCCAGCAGCCTTAGCGACGGGACCTACGAGCAGTACTTC	CASSLSDGTYEQYF
TRBD1	TRBV2	once	TRBJ2-7	TGTGCCAGCAGTGTCGGGACAGGGGGCTACGAGCAGTACTTC	CASSVGTGGYEQYF
NA	TRBV6-6	NA	TRBJ1-6	TGTGCCAGCAGGGGAGAGGGGCCTGCGTCGGCCCTCCACTTT	CASRGEGPASALHF
NA	TRBV7-8	NA	TRBJ1-4	TGTGCCAGCAGCTTAGGTGGAGGGTATGAAAAACTGTTTTTT	CASSLGGGYEKLFF
NA	TRBV5-1	NA	TRBJ1-4	TGCGCCAGCAGCCGTGGGGCAGACCAATCAACTAATGAAAAACTGTTTTTT	CASSRGADQSTNEKLFF
TRBD1	TRBV7-3	once	TRBJ2-2	TGTGCCAGCAGCTCGACAGGGCGCGCCGGGGAGCTGTTTTTT	CASSSTGRAGELFF
TRBD2	TRBV12-5	NA	TRBJ2-5	TGTGCTAGTGGCCGGACTAGCATGGAGACCCAGTACTTC	CASGRTSMETQYF
NA	TRBV7-8	NA	TRBJ1-2	TGTGCCAGCAGCTTAGTTAAGGGACCGAACTATGGCTACACCTTC	CASSLVKGPNYGYTF
NA	TRBV19	NA	TRBJ2-2	TGTGCCAGTAGGGGATCCGGGGTCACCGGGGAGCTGTTTTTT	CASRGSGVTGELFF
TRBD2	TRBV9	NA	TRBJ2-5	TGTGCCAGCAGCGTAGGGCTAGCGGGGGCCGGGGGAGAGACCCAGTACTTC	CASSVGLAGAGGETQYF
TRBD1	TRBV11-3	NA	TRBJ1-6	TGTGCCAGCAGCAAGGATGCGGGACAGATTAATTCACCCCTCCACTTT	CASSKDAGQINSPLHF
NA	TRBV2	NA	TRBJ1-2	TGTGCCAGCAGTGAAGATGAGTCAGCACCATATGGCTACACCTTC	CASSEDESAPYGYTF